The rows below give T cell receptor beta chains drawn from one sample of a study of Ad26.COV2.S vaccination and SARS-CoV-2 variants. Repertoires were generated with immunoSEQ multiplex PCR, while TCRdb's copy carries only in-frame clones and drops some. Altogether hundreds of thousands of clones are present, over 75% being singletons, with the ten largest covering 10% to 15%. The sample here was peripheral blood, taken in a trial of Ad26.COV2.S vaccine versus placebo. The receptors here all came from a person aged 18-60 years who received the Ad26.COV2.S COVID-19 vaccine or a placebo. Both conserved end residues are part of each CDR3. The order of the fields is J gene, clone size, V gene, D gene, CDR3 protein, CDR3 DNA. A D gene is named only where the DNA matches it firmly. Size tells how often a clone was seen (once, few, many) or the class of an expanded clone, and some rows leave it out.

J: TRBJ1-5
size: NA
V: TRBV27
D: NA
CDR3: CASSQGSGNQPQHF
DNA: TGTGCCAGCAGTCAGGGGTCCGGCAATCAGCCCCAGCATTTT

J: TRBJ1-5
size: few
V: TRBV30
D: NA
CDR3: CAWSRDSNQPQHF
DNA: TGTGCCTGGAGCCGGGACAGCAATCAGCCCCAGCATTTT

J: TRBJ2-2
size: once
V: TRBV6-6
D: NA
CDR3: CASSGARQGSTGELFF
DNA: TGTGCCAGCAGCGGCGCTAGGCAAGGGTCCACCGGGGAGCTGTTTTTT

J: TRBJ2-1
size: once
V: TRBV5-6
D: NA
CDR3: CASSLVGGTSYNEQFF
DNA: TGTGCCAGCAGCTTGGTTGGCGGGACTTCCTACAATGAGCAGTTCTTC

J: TRBJ1-1
size: NA
V: TRBV6-5
D: TRBD1
CDR3: CASSYFGTGNTEAFF
DNA: TGTGCCAGCAGTTACTTCGGGACAGGGAACACTGAAGCTTTCTTT

J: TRBJ1-1
size: NA
V: TRBV2
D: NA
CDR3: CASRRRQENTEAFF
DNA: TGTGCCAGCCGCCGTAGACAGGAGAACACTGAAGCTTTCTTT

J: TRBJ2-7
size: NA
V: TRBV5-1
D: NA
CDR3: CASSLGAGARNEQYF
DNA: TGCGCCAGCAGCTTGGGAGCAGGGGCTCGCAACGAGCAGTACTTC

J: TRBJ2-7
size: NA
V: TRBV6-5
D: TRBD2
CDR3: CASSAPSGSGYEQYF
DNA: TGTGCCAGCAGCGCTCCTAGCGGGAGCGGGTACGAGCAGTACTTC

J: TRBJ2-7
size: NA
V: TRBV6-5
D: NA
CDR3: CASSPRRGSYEQYF
DNA: TGTGCCAGCAGTCCCAGGAGGGGGTCCTACGAGCAGTACTTC

J: TRBJ2-2
size: NA
V: TRBV4-3
D: NA
CDR3: CASSQEPGRGGELFF
DNA: TGCGCCAGCAGCCAAGAACCGGGTCGAGGCGGGGAGCTGTTTTTT

J: TRBJ1-5
size: NA
V: TRBV27
D: TRBD1
CDR3: CASRYITGGGQPQHF
DNA: TGTGCCAGCAGGTATATCACAGGGGGCGGTCAGCCCCAGCATTTT

J: TRBJ1-1
size: NA
V: TRBV6-5
D: NA
CDR3: CASSYSSLKWSF
DNA: TGTGCCAGCAGTTACTCGTCTTTAAAATGGAGTTTT

J: TRBJ2-7
size: NA
V: TRBV4-1
D: TRBD2
CDR3: CASSQEEGGPVEQYF
DNA: TGCGCCAGCAGCCAAGAAGAGGGAGGGCCGGTCGAGCAGTACTTC

J: TRBJ1-4
size: NA
V: TRBV5-1
D: NA
CDR3: CASSPGVGGSPNEKLFF
DNA: TGCGCCAGCAGCCCGGGGGTCGGGGGTTCCCCTAATGAAAAACTGTTTTTT

J: TRBJ2-3
size: NA
V: TRBV10-3
D: NA
CDR3: CAISGTSVADTQYF
DNA: TGTGCCATCAGTGGGACGAGCGTAGCAGATACGCAGTATTTT

J: TRBJ2-1
size: once
V: TRBV18
D: NA
CDR3: CASSPSANEQFF
DNA: TGTGCCAGCTCACCATCGGCCAATGAGCAGTTCTTC

J: TRBJ2-5
size: NA
V: TRBV2
D: NA
CDR3: CASSTLPKETQYF
DNA: TGTGCCAGCAGTACGCTACCGAAAGAGACCCAGTACTTC

J: TRBJ2-2
size: NA
V: TRBV9
D: TRBD2
CDR3: CASSVFQSPGLAGGRRTGELFF
DNA: TGTGCCAGCAGCGTATTTCAATCCCCGGGACTAGCGGGAGGGAGGCGCACCGGGGAGCTGTTTTTT

J: TRBJ2-7
size: NA
V: TRBV27
D: NA
CDR3: CASSPGNSYEQYF
DNA: TGTGCCAGCAGTCCCGGTAACTCCTACGAGCAGTACTTC

J: TRBJ2-5
size: NA
V: TRBV27
D: NA
CDR3: CASSLSGRTGTQYF
DNA: TGTGCCAGCAGTTTATCGGGACGAACAGGGACCCAGTACTTC

J: TRBJ2-3
size: once
V: TRBV28
D: NA
CDR3: CASSWGNSDTQYF
DNA: TGTGCCAGCAGTTGGGGAAATTCAGATACGCAGTATTTT

J: TRBJ2-1
size: NA
V: TRBV10-1
D: NA
CDR3: CASSEWARAEQFF
DNA: TGCGCCAGCAGTGAGTGGGCCAGGGCTGAGCAGTTCTTC

J: TRBJ2-3
size: NA
V: TRBV18
D: TRBD2
CDR3: CASSPFGLAGGLSTDTQYF
DNA: TGTGCCAGCTCACCCTTTGGACTAGCGGGGGGTTTGAGCACAGATACGCAGTATTTT

J: TRBJ1-4
size: NA
V: TRBV19
D: NA
CDR3: CASSLYPTNEKLFF
DNA: TGTGCCAGTAGTTTATACCCAACTAATGAAAAACTGTTTTTT

J: TRBJ2-7
size: NA
V: TRBV6-5
D: NA
CDR3: CASGGTASHEQYF
DNA: TGTGCCAGCGGAGGGACAGCTTCCCACGAGCAGTACTTC

J: TRBJ2-3
size: NA
V: TRBV5-6
D: NA
CDR3: CASSYRPGWGTDTQYF
DNA: TGTGCCAGCAGCTACCGCCCGGGATGGGGAACAGATACGCAGTATTTT